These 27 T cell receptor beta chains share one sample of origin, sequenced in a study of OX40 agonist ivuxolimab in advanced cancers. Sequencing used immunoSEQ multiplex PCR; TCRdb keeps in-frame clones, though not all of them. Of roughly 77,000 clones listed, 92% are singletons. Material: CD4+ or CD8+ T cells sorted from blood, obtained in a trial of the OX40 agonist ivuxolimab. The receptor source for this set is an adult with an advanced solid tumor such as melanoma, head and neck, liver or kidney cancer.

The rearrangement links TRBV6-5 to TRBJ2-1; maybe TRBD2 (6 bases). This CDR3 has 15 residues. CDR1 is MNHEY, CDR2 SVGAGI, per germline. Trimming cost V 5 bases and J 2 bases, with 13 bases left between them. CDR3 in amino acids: CASSIQRAPYNEQFF. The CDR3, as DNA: TGTGCCAGCAGTATCCAGCGGGCGCCCTACAATGAGCAGTTCTTC.

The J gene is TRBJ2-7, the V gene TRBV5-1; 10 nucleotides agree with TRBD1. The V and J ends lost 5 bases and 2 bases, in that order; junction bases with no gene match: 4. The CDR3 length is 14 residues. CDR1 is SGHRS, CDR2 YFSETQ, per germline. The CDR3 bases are TGCGCCAGCAGTCCCGGGACAGGGGCCTACGAGCAGTACTTC. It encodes CASSPGTGAYEQYF. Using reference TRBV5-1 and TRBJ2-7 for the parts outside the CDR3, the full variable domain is KAGVTQTPRYLIKTRGQQVTLSCSPISGHRSVSWYQQTPGQGLQFLFEYFSETQRNKGNFPGRFSGRQFSNSRSEMNVSTLELGDSALYLCASSPGTGAYEQYFGPGTRLTVT.

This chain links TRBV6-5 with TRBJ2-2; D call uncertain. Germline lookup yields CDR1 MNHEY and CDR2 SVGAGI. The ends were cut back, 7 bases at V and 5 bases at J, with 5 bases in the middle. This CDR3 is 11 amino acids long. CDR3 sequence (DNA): TGTGCCAGCAAAAGTACCGGGGAGCTGTTTTTT. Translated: CASKSTGELFF.

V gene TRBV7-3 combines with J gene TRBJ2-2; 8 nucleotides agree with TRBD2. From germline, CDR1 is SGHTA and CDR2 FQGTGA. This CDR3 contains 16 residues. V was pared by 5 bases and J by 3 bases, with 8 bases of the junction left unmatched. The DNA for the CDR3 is TGTGCCAGCAGCAAGAGCGGGAGCGCTTACACCGGGGAGCTGTTTTTT. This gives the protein CASSKSGSAYTGELFF.

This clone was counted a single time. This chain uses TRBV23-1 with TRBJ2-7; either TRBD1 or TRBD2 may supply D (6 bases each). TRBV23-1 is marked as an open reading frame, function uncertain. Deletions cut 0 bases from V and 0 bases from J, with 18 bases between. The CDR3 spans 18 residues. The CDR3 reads CASSQSGMLGGTSYEQYF. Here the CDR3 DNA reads TGCGCCAGCAGTCAATCGGGGATGTTAGGGGGGACCTCCTACGAGCAGTACTTC.

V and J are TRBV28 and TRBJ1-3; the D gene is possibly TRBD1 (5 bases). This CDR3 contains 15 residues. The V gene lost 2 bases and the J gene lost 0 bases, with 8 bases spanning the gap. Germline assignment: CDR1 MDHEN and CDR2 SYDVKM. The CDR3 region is CASSLRQLSGNTIYF. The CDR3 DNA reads TGTGCCAGCAGTTTACGACAGCTCTCTGGAAACACCATATATTTT.

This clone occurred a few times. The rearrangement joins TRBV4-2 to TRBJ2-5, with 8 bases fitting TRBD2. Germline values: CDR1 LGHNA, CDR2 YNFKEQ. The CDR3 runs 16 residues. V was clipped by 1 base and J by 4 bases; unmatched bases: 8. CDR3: CASSQGGGRLGETQYF. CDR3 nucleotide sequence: TGTGCCAGCAGCCAAGGGGGCGGGAGGTTGGGAGAGACCCAGTACTTC.

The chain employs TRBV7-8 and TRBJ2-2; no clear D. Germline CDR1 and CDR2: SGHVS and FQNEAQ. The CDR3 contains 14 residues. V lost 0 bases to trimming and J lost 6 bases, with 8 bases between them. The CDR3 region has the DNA TGTGCCAGCAGCTTAGCCCGATTTCCCGGGGAGCTGTTTTTT. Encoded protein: CASSLARFPGELFF.

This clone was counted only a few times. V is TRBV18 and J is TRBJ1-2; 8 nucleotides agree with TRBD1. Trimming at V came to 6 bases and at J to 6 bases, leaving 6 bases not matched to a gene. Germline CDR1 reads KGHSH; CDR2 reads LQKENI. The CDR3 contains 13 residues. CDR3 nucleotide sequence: TGTGCCAGCTCGTTGACAGGGGAGGATGGCTACACCTTC. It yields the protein CASSLTGEDGYTF.

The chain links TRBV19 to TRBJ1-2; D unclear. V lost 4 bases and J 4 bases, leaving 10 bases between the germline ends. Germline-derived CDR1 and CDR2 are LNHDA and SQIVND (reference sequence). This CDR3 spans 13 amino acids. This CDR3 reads CASSKAGVYGYTF. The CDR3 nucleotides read TGTGCCAGTAGTAAGGCCGGAGTCTATGGCTACACCTTC.

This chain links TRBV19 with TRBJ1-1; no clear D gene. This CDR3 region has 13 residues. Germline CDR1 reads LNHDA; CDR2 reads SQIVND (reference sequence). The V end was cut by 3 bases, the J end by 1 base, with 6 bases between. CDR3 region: CASSISPNTEAFF. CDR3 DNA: TGTGCCAGTAGTATCTCCCCGAACACTGAAGCTTTCTTT.

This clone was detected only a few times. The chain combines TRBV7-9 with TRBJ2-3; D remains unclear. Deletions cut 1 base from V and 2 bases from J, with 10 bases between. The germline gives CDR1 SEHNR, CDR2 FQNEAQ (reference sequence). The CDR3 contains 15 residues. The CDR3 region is CASSLGLGFTDTQYF. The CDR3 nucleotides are TGTGCCAGCAGCTTAGGTCTGGGGTTCACAGATACGCAGTATTTT.

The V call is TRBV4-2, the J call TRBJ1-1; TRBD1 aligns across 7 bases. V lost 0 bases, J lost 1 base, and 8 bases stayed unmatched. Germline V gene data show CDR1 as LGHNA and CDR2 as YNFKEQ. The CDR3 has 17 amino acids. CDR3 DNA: TGTGCCAGCAGCCAAGAAGCTTGGACAGGAAGGAACACTGAAGCTTTCTTT. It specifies CASSQEAWTGRNTEAFF.

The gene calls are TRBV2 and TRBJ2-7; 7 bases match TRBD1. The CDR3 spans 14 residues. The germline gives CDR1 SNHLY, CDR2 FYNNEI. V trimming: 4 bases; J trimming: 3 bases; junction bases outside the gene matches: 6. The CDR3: CASSARTGDYEQYF. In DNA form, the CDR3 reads TGTGCCAGCAGTGCTAGGACAGGAGACTACGAGCAGTACTTC.

The CDR3 sequence is CASSYRGLETYEQYF. DNA of the CDR3: TGTGCCAGCAGCTACAGGGGACTGGAAACCTACGAGCAGTACTTC. The chain joins TRBV6-5 to TRBJ2-7; D possibly corresponds to TRBD1 (7 bases). The CDR3 covers 15 residues. Trimming cost V 6 bases and J 2 bases, with 17 bases left between them. Germline CDR1 and CDR2: MNHEY and SVGAGI.

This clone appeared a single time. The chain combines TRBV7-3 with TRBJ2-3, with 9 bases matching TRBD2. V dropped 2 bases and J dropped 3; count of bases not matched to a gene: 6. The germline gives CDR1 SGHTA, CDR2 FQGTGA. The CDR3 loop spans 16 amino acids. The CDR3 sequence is CASSLLGGRATDTQYF. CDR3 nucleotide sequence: TGTGCCAGCAGCTTACTGGGCGGGAGGGCTACAGATACGCAGTATTTT.

The CDR3 nucleotides read TGTGGTAGCAAGCGGGAGCACTGGGGTTTTGAGCAGTTCTTC. Its protein is CGSKREHWGFEQFF. The rearrangement uses TRBV28 and TRBJ2-1; TRBD2 matches at 8 bases. Germline V CDR1 and CDR2: MDHEN, SYDVKM. The CDR3 totals 14 residues.

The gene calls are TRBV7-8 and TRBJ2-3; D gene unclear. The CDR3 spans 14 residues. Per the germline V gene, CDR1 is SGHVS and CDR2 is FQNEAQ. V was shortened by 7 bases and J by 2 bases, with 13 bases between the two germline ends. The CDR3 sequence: CASIPRATTDTQYF. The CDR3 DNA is TGTGCCAGCATCCCCCGGGCCACCACAGATACGCAGTATTTT.

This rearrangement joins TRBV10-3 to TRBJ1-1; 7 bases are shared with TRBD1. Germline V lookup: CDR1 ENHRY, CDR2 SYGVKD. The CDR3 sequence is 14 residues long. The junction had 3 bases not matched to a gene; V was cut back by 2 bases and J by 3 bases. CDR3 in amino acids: CAISERGQDTEAFF. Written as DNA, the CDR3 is TGTGCCATCAGTGAGAGGGGGCAAGACACTGAAGCTTTCTTT.

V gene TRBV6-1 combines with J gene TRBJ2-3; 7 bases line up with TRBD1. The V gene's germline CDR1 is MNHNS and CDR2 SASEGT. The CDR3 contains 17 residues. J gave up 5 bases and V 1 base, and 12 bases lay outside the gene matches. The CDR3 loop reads CASSEEVTGVKLDTQYF. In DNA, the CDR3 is TGTGCCAGCAGTGAAGAGGTTACAGGGGTTAAGTTAGATACGCAGTATTTT.

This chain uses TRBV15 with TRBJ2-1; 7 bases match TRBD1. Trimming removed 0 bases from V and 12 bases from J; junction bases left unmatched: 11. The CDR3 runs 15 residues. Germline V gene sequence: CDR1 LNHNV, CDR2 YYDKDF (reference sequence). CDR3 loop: CATSRDSQGERWQFF. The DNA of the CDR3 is TGTGCCACCAGCAGAGATTCCCAGGGGGAGCGATGGCAGTTCTTC. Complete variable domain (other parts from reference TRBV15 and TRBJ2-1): DAMVIQNPRYQVTQFGKPVTLSCSQTLNHNVMYWYQQKSSQAPKLLFHYYDKDFNNEADTPDNFQSRRPNTSFCFLDIRSPGLGDTAMYLCATSRDSQGERWQFFGPGTRLTVL.

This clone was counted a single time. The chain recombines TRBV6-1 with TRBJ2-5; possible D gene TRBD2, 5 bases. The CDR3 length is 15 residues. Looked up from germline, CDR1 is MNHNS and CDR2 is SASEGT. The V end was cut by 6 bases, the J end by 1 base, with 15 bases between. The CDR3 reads CASSGDRRIQETQYF. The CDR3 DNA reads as TGTGCCAGCAGCGGGGATAGGAGGATCCAAGAGACCCAGTACTTC.

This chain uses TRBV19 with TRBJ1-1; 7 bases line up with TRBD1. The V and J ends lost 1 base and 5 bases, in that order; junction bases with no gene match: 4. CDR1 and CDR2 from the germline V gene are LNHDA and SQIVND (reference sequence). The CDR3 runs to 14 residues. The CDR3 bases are TGTGCCAGTAGTATAGCGAGCAGGGGGACTGAAGCTTTCTTT. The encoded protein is CASSIASRGTEAFF.

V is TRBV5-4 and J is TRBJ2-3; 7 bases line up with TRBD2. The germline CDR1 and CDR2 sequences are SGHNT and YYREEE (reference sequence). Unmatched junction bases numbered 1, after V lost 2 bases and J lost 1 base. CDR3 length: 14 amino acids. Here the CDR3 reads CASSFLAGTDTQYF. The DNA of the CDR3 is TGTGCCAGCAGCTTTCTAGCGGGCACAGATACGCAGTATTTT.

The CDR3 spells CASSAGGIGTQYF. CDR3 nucleotides: TGTGCCAGCTCTGCGGGGGGGATTGGGACGCAGTACTTC. J is TRBJ2-7 and V is TRBV11-3; 9 nucleotides align to TRBD2. With 8 bases clipped from V and 9 bases from J, the junction kept 11 bases outside the gene matches. Germline V lookup: CDR1 SGHNT, CDR2 YENEEA. This CDR3 is 13 amino acids long.

CDR3: CASRPTAGGDEQFF. In nucleotides, the CDR3 is TGTGCCAGCAGACCCACCGCAGGTGGCGATGAGCAGTTCTTC. The chain combines TRBV2 with TRBJ2-1; no reliable D call. Trimming stripped 6 bases from V and 8 bases from J, with 17 bases between. The V gene's germline CDR1 is SNHLY and CDR2 FYNNEI. This CDR3 is built from 14 residues.

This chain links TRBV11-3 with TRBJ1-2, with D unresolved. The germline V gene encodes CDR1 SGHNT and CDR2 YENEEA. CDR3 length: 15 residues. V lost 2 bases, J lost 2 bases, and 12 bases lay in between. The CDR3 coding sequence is TGTGCCAGCAGCTTAAACCCGACTTCGAACTATGGCTACACCTTC. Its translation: CASSLNPTSNYGYTF.